This note documents a single T cell receptor (beta chain) sequence. Antigen unknown. The sample originates from a study of response to subunit inactivated influenza vaccine. Study-wide results and caveats: Authors suggested each seasonal flu vaccination may recruit only limited numbers of new T cells.

V dropped 0 bases and J dropped 0 bases, with 12 bases sitting between them. The length of the CDR3 is 17 residues. The germline V gene encodes CDR1 LGHNA and CDR2 YSLEER. TCRdb recomputed calls from the RT-PCR reads with MiXCR, one row per CDR3 protein. The sample records 500,000 to 600,000 distinct CDR3 sequences, 14% being singletons. Specimen: PBMCs from blood, collected roughly 12 days after vaccination. The clonotype comes from a man over 45 who received an inactivated influenza vaccine. The chain joins TRBV4-3 to TRBJ2-1; D uncertain. CDR3 in amino acids: CASSQDLLRSSYNEQFF. The DNA of the CDR3 is TGCGCCAGCAGCCAAGATTTGCTCCGAAGCTCCTACAATGAGCAGTTCTTC.